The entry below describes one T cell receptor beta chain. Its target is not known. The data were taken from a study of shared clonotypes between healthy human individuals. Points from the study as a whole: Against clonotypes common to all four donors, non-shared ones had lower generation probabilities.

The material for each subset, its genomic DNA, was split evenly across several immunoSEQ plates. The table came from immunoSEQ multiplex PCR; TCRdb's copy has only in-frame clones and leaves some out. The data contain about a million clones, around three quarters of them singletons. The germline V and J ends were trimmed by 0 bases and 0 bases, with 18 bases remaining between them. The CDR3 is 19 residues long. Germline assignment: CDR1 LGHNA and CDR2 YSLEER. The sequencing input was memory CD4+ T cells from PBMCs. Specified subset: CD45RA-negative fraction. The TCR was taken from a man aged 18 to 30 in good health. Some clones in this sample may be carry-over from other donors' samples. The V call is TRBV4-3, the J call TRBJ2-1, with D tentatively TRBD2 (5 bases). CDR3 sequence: CASSQDLPRLGSSYNEQFF. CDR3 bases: TGCGCCAGCAGCCAAGATCTTCCCAGACTGGGGAGCTCCTACAATGAGCAGTTCTTC.